The clone carrying this T cell receptor (beta chain) was found many times. What it recognizes is unknown. TCR beta CDR3 sequences were amplified from RNA transcripts. HTBI primers drove first-round RT-PCR of the TCR CDR3. From the multiplex PCR reads, TCRdb called clonotypes with MiXCR, one entry per CDR3 protein. The profile shows approximately 560,000 distinct CDR3 sequences, roughly 46% of them singletons. The record originates from a study of T cells in Graves' hyperthyroidism and ophthalmopathy. Study-level points and caveats: Most clonotypes expanded in thyroid above 0.001 were likewise present in blood. Ophthalmopathy, as predicted by the model, came a median roughly 6.5 months after the prediction.

Germline V gene sequence: CDR1 SQVTM, CDR2 ANQGSEA. The length of the CDR3 is 13 residues. Trimming removed 6 bases from V and 7 bases from J; junction bases left unmatched: 9. Sequencing input: peripheral blood or thyroid tissue (not recorded which). The chain employs TRBV29-1 and TRBJ1-3, with 7 bases aligning to TRBD1. This clonotype originated in a woman aged 18-29 years with Graves' hyperthyroidism. The CDR3 spells CSVLARGTNTIYF. The DNA of the CDR3 is TGCAGCGTCCTCGCCAGGGGGACTAACACCATATATTTT.